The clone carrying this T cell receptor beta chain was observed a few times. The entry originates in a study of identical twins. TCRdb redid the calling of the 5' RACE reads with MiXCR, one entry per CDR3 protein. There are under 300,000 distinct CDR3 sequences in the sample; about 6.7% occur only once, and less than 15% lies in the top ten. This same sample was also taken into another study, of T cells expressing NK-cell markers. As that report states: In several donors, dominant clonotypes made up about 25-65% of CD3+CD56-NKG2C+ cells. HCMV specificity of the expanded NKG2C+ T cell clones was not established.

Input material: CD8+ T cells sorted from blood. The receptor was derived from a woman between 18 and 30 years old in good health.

CDR3 region: CASSVDGGVKNTQYF. The CDR3 DNA reads TGTGCCAGCAGCGTAGATGGGGGGGTCAAAAATACGCAGTATTTT. The chain employs TRBV9 and TRBJ2-3; 7 nucleotides match TRBD2. Trimming took 0 bases from V and 7 from J; bases not matched to a gene: 8. Germline-derived CDR1 and CDR2 are SGDLS and YYNGEE. The CDR3 sequence is 15 residues long. Complete variable domain (other parts from reference TRBV9 and TRBJ2-3): DSGVTQTPKHLITATGQRVTLRCSPRSGDLSVYWYQQSLDQGLQFLIQYYNGEERAKGNILERFSAQQFPDLHSELNLSSLELGDSALYFCASSVDGGVKNTQYFGPGTRLTVL.